Below, 26 T cell receptor beta chains from the same sample are listed, as sequenced in a study of cytomegalovirus exposure and HLA in healthy donors. PCR amplification relied on 60 Vbeta primers (plus 13 Jbeta primers). Sequencing was performed with immunoSEQ multiplex PCR; in TCRdb, only in-frame clones are kept and a portion is missing. The table lists some 70,000 clones. Sample: PBMCs. The receptors stem from a female donor in good health and CMV-seropositive.

J is TRBJ1-1 and V is TRBV2; D remains unclear. Trimming stripped 2 bases from V and 10 bases from J, with 8 bases between. Germline CDR1 SNHLY, CDR2 FYNNEI. The CDR3 spans 11 residues. In DNA, the CDR3 is TGTGCCAGCAGTGAAAAAACGGTAGCTTTCTTT. Translated: CASSEKTVAFF.

J is TRBJ1-2 and V is TRBV9; TRBD1 is a possible D gene (6 bases). V lost 0 bases and J lost 2, with 11 bases in between. The germline V gene encodes CDR1 SGDLS and CDR2 YYNGEE. The length of the CDR3 is 15 residues. CDR3 residues: CASSVDKDSNYGYTF. The DNA for the CDR3 is TGTGCCAGCAGCGTAGACAAGGACAGCAACTATGGCTACACCTTC.

The chain links TRBV6-5 to TRBJ1-6; no clear D. The V gene lost 5 bases and the J gene lost 0 bases, with 8 bases spanning the gap. CDR3 length: 15 amino acids. Germline-derived CDR1 and CDR2 are MNHEY and SVGAGI. Here the CDR3 reads CASSASGSYNSPLHF. DNA for the CDR3: TGTGCCAGCAGTGCATCGGGCTCCTATAATTCACCCCTCCACTTT.

The chain employs TRBV6-5 and TRBJ1-6, with D perhaps matching TRBD1 (6 bases). There are 14 residues in the CDR3. V lost 8 bases and J lost 9, with 17 bases in between. Germline V gene data show CDR1 as MNHEY and CDR2 as SVGAGI. The DNA for the CDR3 is TGTGCCAGCGGCTGGACAGCCTTAGTTTCACCCCTCCACTTT. This encodes CASGWTALVSPLHF.

The chain carries TRBV29-1 and TRBJ1-1, with 7 bases aligning to TRBD1. Trimming took 8 bases from V and 0 from J; bases not matched to a gene: 6. The germline gives CDR1 SQVTM, CDR2 ANQGSEA. The CDR3 runs 13 residues. CDR3: CSTRTGLNTEAFF. The CDR3 DNA follows: TGCAGCACCCGGACAGGTTTGAACACTGAAGCTTTCTTT.

V usage is TRBV10-3 and J usage is TRBJ1-2; TRBD1 agrees at 7 bases. The V gene end was trimmed by 3 bases and the J gene end by 1 base; junction bases not matched to a gene: 8. The CDR3 length is 16 residues. Germline assignment: CDR1 ENHRY and CDR2 SYGVKD. The CDR3 coding sequence is TGTGCCATCAGTGACCTGGGACAGCGTAATAACTATGGCTACACCTTC. Residues: CAISDLGQRNNYGYTF.

This chain connects TRBV11-2 to TRBJ2-2, with 7 nucleotides matching TRBD1. Trimming cost V 4 bases and J 4 bases; bases outside gene matches: 3. This CDR3 is 14 amino acids long. CDR1 and CDR2 from the germline V gene are SGHAT and FQNNGV. The CDR3 protein is CASSYRQGTGELFF. As DNA, the CDR3 is TGTGCCAGCAGCTACCGACAGGGCACCGGGGAGCTGTTTTTT.

The rearrangement links TRBV11-2 to TRBJ1-1; 9 nucleotides align to TRBD1. Trimming at V came to 4 bases and at J to 5 bases, leaving 8 bases not matched to a gene. Per germline, CDR1 SGHAT and CDR2 FQNNGV. The CDR3 covers 15 residues. CDR3: CASSSGDRVGTEAFF. CDR3 nucleotide sequence: TGTGCCAGCAGCTCGGGGGACAGGGTAGGAACTGAAGCTTTCTTT.

The gene calls are TRBV7-8 and TRBJ2-7, with TRBD1 matching over 8 bases. Trimming took 5 bases from V and 1 from J; bases not matched to a gene: 7. CDR3 size: 15 residues. Germline V gene lookup returns CDR1 SGHVS and CDR2 FQNEAQ. The CDR3 is CASSPQGAISYEQYF. Written as DNA, the CDR3 is TGTGCCAGCAGCCCGCAGGGGGCGATTTCCTACGAGCAGTACTTC.

This chain joins TRBV7-2 and TRBJ1-5; unclear D gene. The CDR3 sequence is 13 residues long. Germline CDR1 reads SGHTA; CDR2 reads FQGNSA. V dropped 7 bases and J dropped 3 bases, with 10 bases sitting between them. CDR3 sequence: CASTPSPNQPQHF. CDR3 nucleotide sequence: TGTGCCAGCACCCCAAGCCCCAATCAGCCCCAGCATTTT.

The chain couples TRBV15 to TRBJ1-1; 7 positions agree with TRBD1. J lost 1 base, V lost 1 base, and 0 bases had no gene match. This CDR3 spans 14 amino acids. Germline values: CDR1 LNHNV, CDR2 YYDKDF (reference sequence). This CDR3 reads CATSRGQGNTEAFF. The CDR3 nucleotides read TGTGCCACCAGCAGAGGACAGGGGAACACTGAAGCTTTCTTT.

In DNA, the CDR3 is TGCAGCGTTGGGGGGGTCACAGATACGCAGTATTTT. Amino acids: CSVGGVTDTQYF. The chain couples TRBV29-1 to TRBJ2-3; TRBD2 might be the D (6 bases). Germline V gene lookup returns CDR1 SQVTM and CDR2 ANQGSEA. The V end was cut by 4 bases, the J end by 2 bases, with 7 bases between. The CDR3 is 12 amino acids.

The chain recombines TRBV29-1 with TRBJ2-7; D remains unclear. CDR1 and CDR2 from the germline V gene are SQVTM and ANQGSEA. V was pared by 7 bases and J by 6 bases, with 13 bases between. The CDR3 spans 11 residues. This chain's CDR3 is CSAIMATEQYF. The CDR3 nucleotides read TGCAGCGCAATTATGGCCACCGAGCAGTACTTC.

CDR3 amino acids: CASSLNPAYEQYF. CDR3 in DNA: TGTGCCAGCAGCTTAAATCCAGCCTACGAGCAGTACTTC. This chain links TRBV7-6 with TRBJ2-7; unclear D gene. With 2 bases removed from V and 2 bases from J, the gap between germline ends came to 7 bases. The CDR3 totals 13 residues. Germline assignment: CDR1 SGHVS and CDR2 FNYEAQ.

The V call is TRBV9, the J call TRBJ2-1, with TRBD1 matching 7 bases. The length of the CDR3 is 15 residues. CDR1 SGDLS and CDR2 YYNGEE come from the germline V gene. Unmatched junction bases numbered 10, after V lost 6 bases and J lost 4 bases. CDR3 sequence reads: CASTTGTESYNEQFF. The CDR3 coding sequence is TGTGCCAGCACAACCGGGACAGAGTCATACAATGAGCAGTTCTTC.

This chain joins TRBV4-2 and TRBJ1-3; D is unclear. Trimming shortened V by 0 bases and J by 4 bases, and 7 bases separated the two germline ends. Germline V lookup: CDR1 LGHNA, CDR2 YNFKEQ. CDR3 size: 14 residues. CDR3 bases: TGTGCCAGCAGCCAAGAGTCCCAGGGAAACACCATATATTTT. Protein sequence: CASSQESQGNTIYF.

This rearrangement joins TRBV6-6 to TRBJ2-5; D gene unclear. The J call may be in error: the DNA end matches TRBJ2-7 better. The CDR3 is made up of 13 amino acids. Germline CDR1 reads MNHNY; CDR2 reads SVGAGI (reference sequence). CDR3 nucleotide sequence: TGTGCCAGCAGTAGCAAGTTCACCTACGAGCAGTACTTC. This sequence encodes CASSSKFTYEQYF.

The chain has TRBV5-6 and TRBJ2-7; a weak D match, TRBD2 (5 bases). Germline V lookup: CDR1 SGHDT, CDR2 YYEEEE. V lost 6 bases to trimming and J lost 4 bases, with 17 bases between them. This CDR3 is built from 14 residues. The CDR3 nucleotides are TGTGCCAGCACCGAGGGCTTGTTGAAGTACGAGCAGTACTTC. This codes for CASTEGLLKYEQYF. The variable domain in full, completed from reference TRBV5-6 and TRBJ2-7, reads DAGVTQSPTHLIKTRGQQVTLRCSPKSGHDTVSWYQQALGQGPQFIFQYYEEEERQRGNFPDRFSGHQFPNYSSELNVNALLLGDSALYLCASTEGLLKYEQYFGPGTRLTVT.

The V call is TRBV9, the J call TRBJ1-4, with 7 bases that match TRBD1. Germline CDR1 SGDLS, CDR2 YYNGEE. With V trimmed by 5 bases and J by 6 bases, 10 bases remained unmatched. CDR3 size: 15 residues. Here the CDR3 reads CASSQRQGGDEKLFF. The CDR3 DNA reads as TGTGCCAGCAGTCAAAGACAGGGAGGTGATGAAAAACTGTTTTTT.

The V gene is TRBV9, the J gene TRBJ2-5; 9 bases are shared with TRBD2. V shed 0 bases and J 3 bases; nucleotides not matched to a gene: 6. The CDR3 contains 16 residues. From germline, CDR1 is SGDLS and CDR2 YYNGEE. This chain's CDR3 is CASSVGVAGVEETQYF. CDR3 nucleotide sequence: TGTGCCAGCAGCGTAGGGGTAGCGGGAGTTGAAGAGACCCAGTACTTC.

The genes are TRBV10-2 and TRBJ2-3; 15 bases match TRBD2. With V trimmed by 6 bases and J by 3 bases, 1 base remained unmatched. CDR1 is WSHSY, CDR2 SAAADI, per germline. CDR3 length equals 15 residues. The CDR3 sequence is CASRGTSGGTDTQYF. CDR3 nucleotide sequence: TGCGCCAGCAGGGGGACTAGCGGGGGGACAGATACGCAGTATTTT.

The rearrangement links TRBV30 to TRBJ1-4; D remains ambiguous. Trimming pared 8 bases from V and 6 bases from J, leaving 16 bases between. Germline CDR1 reads GTSNPN; CDR2 reads SVGIG (reference sequence). The CDR3 sequence is 13 residues long. In DNA form, the CDR3 reads TGTGCCCTGGGTATGAAGGCGGATGAAAAACTGTTTTTT. Translated: CALGMKADEKLFF.

V and J are TRBV2 and TRBJ2-7; 8 bases are shared with TRBD2. After removal of 4 bases from V and 0 bases from J, the junction contained 14 bases not matched to a gene. The CDR3 loop spans 18 amino acids. The V gene's germline CDR1 is SNHLY and CDR2 FYNNEI. The CDR3 loop reads CASSVDRAGGRRSYEQYF. DNA of the CDR3: TGTGCCAGCAGTGTGGATAGGGCGGGGGGCCGCCGCTCCTACGAGCAGTACTTC.

The CDR3 loop reads CASSLAGELVSPLHF. DNA for the CDR3: TGTGCCAGCAGCTTGGCGGGTGAATTGGTTTCACCCCTCCACTTT. The chain links TRBV5-4 to TRBJ1-6; D remains unclear. Trimming shortened V by 0 bases and J by 9 bases, and 13 bases separated the two germline ends. Per germline, CDR1 SGHNT and CDR2 YYREEE (reference sequence). CDR3 size: 15 residues.

V and J are TRBV9 and TRBJ2-7; 8 nucleotides agree with TRBD2. V shed 3 bases, J shed 4 bases, and the junction held 6 bases outside the gene matches. The CDR3 spans 14 residues. The germline gives CDR1 SGDLS, CDR2 YYNGEE. This CDR3 reads CASSAGGTLYEQYF. CDR3 nucleotide sequence: TGTGCCAGCAGCGCGGGGGGGACACTTTACGAGCAGTACTTC.

The CDR3 reads CASSFYRGTNEKLFF. The CDR3 DNA is TGTGCCAGCAGCTTCTACAGGGGGACTAATGAAAAACTGTTTTTT. The chain uses TRBV5-8 and TRBJ1-4; 8 positions match TRBD1. The CDR3 consists of 15 residues. Germline V gives CDR1 SGHTS, CDR2 YDEGEE. J was trimmed by 2 bases and V by 2 bases; bases with no gene match: 2.